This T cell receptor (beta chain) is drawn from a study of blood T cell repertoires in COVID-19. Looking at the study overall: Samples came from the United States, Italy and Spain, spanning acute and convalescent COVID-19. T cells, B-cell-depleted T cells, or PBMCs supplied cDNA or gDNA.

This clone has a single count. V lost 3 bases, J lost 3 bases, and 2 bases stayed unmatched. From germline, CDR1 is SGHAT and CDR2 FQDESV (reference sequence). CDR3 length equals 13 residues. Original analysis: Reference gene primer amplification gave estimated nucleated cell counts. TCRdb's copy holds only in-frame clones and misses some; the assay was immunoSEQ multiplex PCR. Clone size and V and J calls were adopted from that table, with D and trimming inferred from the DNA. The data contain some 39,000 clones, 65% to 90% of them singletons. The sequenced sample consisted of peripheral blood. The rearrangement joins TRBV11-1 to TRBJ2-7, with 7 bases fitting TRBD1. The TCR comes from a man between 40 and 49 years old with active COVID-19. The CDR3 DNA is TGTGCCAGCAGCTTGGGACAGAACTACGAGCAGTACTTC. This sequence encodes CASSLGQNYEQYF.